One and the same sample provided the 9 T cell receptor beta chains below, sequenced in a study of Ad26.COV2.S vaccination and SARS-CoV-2 variants. The treatment denotes: roughly 20 received Ad26.COV2.S at low or high dose, single or two shots; about 5 received placebo; per-sample allocation not given. Samples came from day 63 after the first vaccine or placebo injection. Data came from immunoSEQ multiplex PCR; TCRdb stores just in-frame clones and leaves some out. The data show around 450,000 clones, about nine tenths seen once. Sample: peripheral blood, taken in a trial of Ad26.COV2.S vaccine versus placebo. These receptor sequences come from a person aged 18-65 years who received the Ad26.COV2.S COVID-19 vaccine or a placebo.

The chain couples TRBV28 to TRBJ1-2, with D maybe TRBD1 (6 bases). V lost 8 bases to trimming and J lost 8 bases, with 18 bases between them. CDR1 and CDR2 from the germline V gene are MDHEN and SYDVKM. CDR3 length: 13 amino acids. The CDR3 bases are TGTGCCAGCGGACCGGGGCAGGGGCGCGGCTACACCTTC. Residues: CASGPGQGRGYTF.

The V call is TRBV7-9, the J call TRBJ2-1; 10 bases match TRBD2. CDR3 length: 15 amino acids. Germline V gives CDR1 SEHNR, CDR2 FQNEAQ (reference sequence). Trimming removed 4 bases from V and 3 bases from J; junction bases left unmatched: 3. The CDR3 region has the DNA TGTGCCAGCAGCTCAGGACTAGCGGACTACAATGAGCAGTTCTTC. Translation: CASSSGLADYNEQFF. Full variable domain (remainder filled in from reference TRBV7-9 and TRBJ2-1): DTGVSQNPRHKITKRGQNVTFRCDPISEHNRLYWYRQTLGQGPEFLTYFQNEAQLEKSRLLSDRFSAERPKGSFSTLEIQRTEQGDSAMYLCASSSGLADYNEQFFGPGTRLTVL.

The chain employs TRBV5-5 and TRBJ1-2; a possible D gene is TRBD1 (6 bases). This CDR3 contains 14 residues. Trimming removed 6 bases at V and 2 bases at J, with 14 bases between. Germline V CDR1 and CDR2: SGHKS, YYEKEE (reference sequence). The CDR3 protein is CASIPLQGNYGYTF. The CDR3 bases are TGTGCCAGCATCCCTTTACAGGGAAACTATGGCTACACCTTC.

The J gene is TRBJ1-2, the V gene TRBV18; 9 bases agree with TRBD1. Germline V gene sequence: CDR1 KGHSH, CDR2 LQKENI. With V trimmed by 5 bases and J by 5 bases, 9 bases remained unmatched. CDR3 length equals 15 residues. The CDR3 nucleotides read TGTGCCAGCTCAACGGGACAGGGACTAGGGTATGGCTACACCTTC. Protein product: CASSTGQGLGYGYTF.

In nucleotides, the CDR3 is TGTGCCAGCAGGAAAGGGCGGGCAGCCCTCTACGAGCAGTACTTC. Protein sequence: CASRKGRAALYEQYF. V is TRBV6-5 and J is TRBJ2-7, with a tentative D call TRBD2 (5 bases). The ends were cut back, 6 bases at V and 3 bases at J, with 18 bases in the middle. Germline values: CDR1 MNHEY, CDR2 SVGAGI. The CDR3 loop spans 15 amino acids.

This chain uses TRBV18 with TRBJ1-2; the match to TRBD1 covers 11 bases. V lost 2 bases, J lost 3 bases, and 2 bases stayed unmatched. Germline V lookup: CDR1 KGHSH, CDR2 LQKENI. The CDR3 is 15 residues long. The CDR3 DNA is TGTGCCAGCTCACCAGGGGACAGGGGGGACTATGGCTACACCTTC. It specifies CASSPGDRGDYGYTF.

This clone was counted a single time. The chain joins TRBV2 to TRBJ2-5; D tentatively reads TRBD1 or TRBD2 (5 bases each). Trimming pared 7 bases from V and 4 bases from J, leaving 13 bases between. The CDR3 spans 13 residues. CDR1 SNHLY and CDR2 FYNNEI come from the germline V gene. CDR3 in DNA: TGTGCCAGCAATCGCCGGGGACGAGAGACCCAGTACTTC. Its translation: CASNRRGRETQYF.

This chain links TRBV5-4 with TRBJ2-1; a weak D match, TRBD2 (6 bases). CDR3 length equals 14 residues. V gave up 3 bases and J gave up 2 bases, with 9 bases separating them. CDR1 and CDR2 from the germline V gene are SGHNT and YYREEE (reference sequence). The CDR3 nucleotides read TGTGCCAGCAGCTCCGGGGGTACCTACAATGAGCAGTTCTTC. It yields the protein CASSSGGTYNEQFF.

This chain links TRBV11-2 with TRBJ2-5; TRBD1 agrees at 7 bases. V lost 5 bases and J lost 1; bases outside the gene matches: 4. Germline CDR1 and CDR2: SGHAT and FQNNGV. The length of the CDR3 is 14 residues. The CDR3 nucleotides are TGTGCCAGCAGCGAACAGGGGATCCAAGAGACCCAGTACTTC. Its translation is CASSEQGIQETQYF.